This is a list of T cell receptor beta chains from one sample in a study of cytomegalovirus exposure and HLA in healthy donors. This table comes from immunoSEQ multiplex PCR, and its TCRdb copy is limited to in-frame clones, with some not included. Among 120,000 or so clones, over 65% were seen once, and the ten largest hold 3.4%. Source material: PBMCs. The source of these receptors is a man aged 30 to 39 in good health and CMV-seronegative. The CDR3 runs from the conserved cysteine through the conserved F or W. Fields, in order: J gene, V gene, D gene, clone size, CDR3 DNA, CDR3 protein. A D gene is named only where the DNA matches it firmly. Rows give clone size only sometimes, using once, few, many, or a class for an expanded clone.

TRBJ2-7 TRBV11-2 TRBD1 once TGTGCCAGCAGCCTGTTCCCGGGACAGCGTGGATACGAGCAGTACTTC CASSLFPGQRGYEQYF
TRBJ2-5 TRBV14 TRBD2 . TGTGCCAGCAGCCAACGGCTAGCGGGGGGGCCCGAGGAGACCCAGTACTTC CASSQRLAGGPEETQYF
TRBJ2-7 TRBV6-6 TRBD2 . TGTGCCAGCAACGTAGCGGGGAGCTCCTACGAGCAGTACTTC CASNVAGSSYEQYF
TRBJ1-3 TRBV4-3 . . TGCGCCAGCAGCGTCCTACTGGGGGGATCTGCCGGGAACACCATATATTTT CASSVLLGGSAGNTIYF
TRBJ2-3 TRBV5-4 TRBD2 . TGTGCCAGCAGCATAGCGGGGGGAGGTACAGATACGCAGTATTTT CASSIAGGGTDTQYF
TRBJ2-1 TRBV5-1 TRBD1 . TGCGCCAGCAGCTCCGGGACAGGGGGCCATAATGAGCAGTTCTTC CASSSGTGGHNEQFF
TRBJ2-7 TRBV6-1 . . TGTGCCAGCAGTGAAGGGAGCACTCGGGGCTACGAGCAGTACTTC CASSEGSTRGYEQYF
TRBJ2-7 TRBV5-6 TRBD2 few TGTGCCAGCAGCTTGGGGAGCGGGAGGGGCTACGAGCAGTACTTC CASSLGSGRGYEQYF
TRBJ1-6 TRBV19 TRBD1 . TGTGCCAGTAGTGACAACAGGGGACAGAATTCACCCCTCCACTTT CASSDNRGQNSPLHF
TRBJ2-1 TRBV11-2 . . TGTGCCAGCACTCAAAGGGGCAGGTTAGACTACAATGAGCAGTTCTTC CASTQRGRLDYNEQFF
TRBJ1-5 TRBV5-4 . . TGTGCCAGCAGTTTTAGGGGAGGGGATCAGCCCCAGCATTTT CASSFRGGDQPQHF
TRBJ1-5 TRBV6-6 TRBD1 . TGTGCCAGCAGTTACTCGACAGGGGTTCAGCCCCAGCATTTT CASSYSTGVQPQHF
TRBJ2-1 TRBV2 TRBD2 . TGTGCCAGCAGGGGACTAGCGGGAGTCTACAATGAGCAGTTCTTC CASRGLAGVYNEQFF
TRBJ2-1 TRBV2 TRBD1 few TGTGCCAGCAGAGGACCGGGACAGGGAAATGAGCAGTTCTTC CASRGPGQGNEQFF
TRBJ1-1 TRBV2 . few TGTGCCAGCAGTGAGGGGCCGAACACTGAAGCTTTCTTT CASSEGPNTEAFF
TRBJ2-2 TRBV30 . . TGTGCCTGGAGTGTATTAGGGGTCCCCGGGGAGCTGTTTTTT CAWSVLGVPGELFF
TRBJ2-3 TRBV4-2 TRBD2 . TGTGCCAGCAGCCAATTCTTGGGCGGGGGGGCTCCAGATACGCAGTATTTT CASSQFLGGGAPDTQYF
TRBJ2-3 TRBV2 . . TGTGCCAGCAGTGAAGCGCAGGGGCGGAGCACAGATACGCAGTATTTT CASSEAQGRSTDTQYF
TRBJ2-3 TRBV7-2 TRBD2 . TGTGCCAGCAGCTTAAGGCGGGGGGGAGATACGCAGTATTTT CASSLRRGGDTQYF
TRBJ2-7 TRBV5-1 TRBD1 . TGCGCCAGCAGCTTGAAACAGGGGGCGGCCTACGAGCAGTACTTC CASSLKQGAAYEQYF
TRBJ2-5 TRBV5-1 TRBD2 once TGCGCCAGCAGCTTATCCTTAGCGGGGGGCGAAGAGACCCAGTACTTC CASSLSLAGGEETQYF
TRBJ1-2 TRBV12-5 TRBD1 . TGTGCTAGTGGTTTGGTACGAGGGGCAGGGGGCCTAACTGGAGGCTACACCTTC CASGLVRGAGGLTGGYTF
TRBJ1-1 TRBV4-1 TRBD1 . TGCGCCAGCAGCCAAGAGTGGACAGGGGATACAGCTTTCTTT CASSQEWTGDTAFF
TRBJ2-5 TRBV19 TRBD1 . TGTGCCAGTAGCCTCAACGGGGGACAGGGAGAGACCCAGTACTTC CASSLNGGQGETQYF
TRBJ2-1 TRBV9 TRBD2 once TGTGCCAGCAGCTCGGCTAGCGGGAGGTACAATGAGCAGTTCTTC CASSSASGRYNEQFF
TRBJ2-3 TRBV7-9 . . TGTGCCAGCAGCTTACTCCGGGAGATACCAGATACGCAGTATTTT CASSLLREIPDTQYF
TRBJ2-5 TRBV14 . . TGTGCCAGCAGCCAATGGTACCAGGTCCAAGAGACCCAGTACTTC CASSQWYQVQETQYF
TRBJ2-1 TRBV4-2 . . TGTGCCAGCAGCCAAGAAGCCTCGTACAATGAGCAGTTCTTC CASSQEASYNEQFF
TRBJ2-1 TRBV5-1 TRBD2 few TGCGCCAGCAGCTTGGTCCAGCGGGAGGGCAATGAGCAGTTCTTC CASSLVQREGNEQFF
TRBJ1-1 TRBV10-3 . once TGTACCATCAGCCTCGGTGAGCCCACTGAAGCTTTCTTT CTISLGEPTEAFF
TRBJ2-3 TRBV7-9 . few TGTGCCAGCAGCTCCCCCCGCGGGATTTCTAGCACAGATACGCAGTATTTT CASSSPRGISSTDTQYF
TRBJ2-5 TRBV7-8 . . TGTGCCAGCAGCTCCTTAAATGCCCAGTACTTC CASSSLNAQYF
TRBJ2-1 TRBV5-1 TRBD1 . TGCGCCAGCAGCCCCGACAGGGCAGAAGAGCAGTTCTTC CASSPDRAEEQFF
TRBJ1-2 TRBV7-9 . . TGTGCCAGCAGGCAACGGGACAAGAACTATGGCTACACCTTC CASRQRDKNYGYTF
TRBJ2-1 TRBV5-4 . . TGTGCCAGCAGCCCGGGGGGCCGCCAAAACAATGAGCAGTTCTTC CASSPGGRQNNEQFF
TRBJ1-2 TRBV7-9 . . TGTGCCAGCAGCTTAGACAGAGACGAGGGCTACACCTTC CASSLDRDEGYTF
TRBJ2-1 TRBV6-1 . few TGTGCCAGCACCCTGGCCTCCTACAATGAGCAGTTCTTC CASTLASYNEQFF
TRBJ1-2 TRBV28 . . TGTGCCAGCAGTTTATTAGCGAATGGCCACACCTTC CASSLLANGHTF
TRBJ1-1 TRBV4-1 . . TGCGCCAACAGCCAGGTCTCCACAGGGACTGAAGCTTTCTTT CANSQVSTGTEAFF
TRBJ1-1 TRBV12-5 . . TGTGCTAGTGCATCCCGGACTGAAGCTTTCTTT CASASRTEAFF
TRBJ1-5 TRBV19 . . TGTGCCAGTAGTCTCCGAGGGCCCCAGCATTTT CASSLRGPQHF
TRBJ1-1 TRBV6-1 TRBD1 . TGTGCCGTAAAGGGGGCTACGAACACTGAAGCTTTCTTT CAVKGATNTEAFF
TRBJ2-1 TRBV21-1 . . TGTGCCAGCACCGATGGACTAGCGGCCACCTACAATGAGCAGTTCTTC CASTDGLAATYNEQFF
TRBJ1-4 TRBV5-6 . . TGTGCCAGCAGCTTGGTTCTTGAGGAAAAACTGTTTTTT CASSLVLEEKLFF
TRBJ1-3 TRBV30 . . TGTGCCTGGAGGAGCTCCCCGGGGGGTACTGGAAACACCATATATTTT CAWRSSPGGTGNTIYF
TRBJ2-5 TRBV7-3 . . TGTGCCAGCAGCTCCGACGGGGAGACCCAGTACTTC CASSSDGETQYF
TRBJ1-2 TRBV19 TRBD1 few TGTGCCAGTACCGATCGGACAGGGGCCTATGGCTACACCTTC CASTDRTGAYGYTF
TRBJ2-1 TRBV14 . . TGTGCCAGCAGCCTTAGCGTTCTAGCGACGGGCGGGGAGCAGTTCTTC CASSLSVLATGGEQFF
TRBJ2-7 TRBV5-1 . . TGCGCCAGCAGCTTGGGCTCTGGGGGGTCCTACGAGCAGTACTTC CASSLGSGGSYEQYF
TRBJ2-7 TRBV19 TRBD2 . TGTGCCAGTAGTATAGCGGGAGGGACCTACGAGCAGTACTTC CASSIAGGTYEQYF
TRBJ1-2 TRBV9 TRBD1 . TGTGCCAGCAGCGTCGGGACAGAAGATGGCTACACCTTC CASSVGTEDGYTF
TRBJ2-3 TRBV14 . . TGTGCCAGCAGCCAAGATTTTAATTTAGATACGCAGTATTTT CASSQDFNLDTQYF